This T cell receptor (beta chain) was obtained from a study of T-cell memory formation after mild COVID-19. CDR3 size: 10 residues. A single record per CDR3 protein comes from TCRdb applying MiXCR to the 5' RACE reads. The sample includes 250,000 to 400,000 distinct CDR3 sequences, roughly an eighth of them seen just once. The sample taken for sequencing was PBMCs or a T cell subset sorted from them (not recorded which). This TCR derives from a man younger than 35 who had mild COVID-19 (a few samples of this study predate the infection). Cell type and time point are not known. The chain joins TRBV21-1 to TRBJ2-7; TRBD1, as called in the table, went unchecked against the DNA. TRBV21-1 is a pseudogene segment. CDR3 loop: CASHGRDSFV. The CDR3, as DNA: TGTGCCAGCCATGGAAGGGACAGCTTCGTC.